The TCR beta chain described here comes from a study of T cell responses to AZD1222 COVID-19 vaccine. About the study: Second doses that came at about 4 or about 12 weeks were put together.

The CDR3 totals 14 residues. Trimming shortened V by 3 bases and J by 0 bases, and 9 bases separated the two germline ends. Germline V gives CDR1 DFQATT, CDR2 SNEGSKA (reference sequence). Clones were read by immunoSEQ multiplex PCR, and TCRdb kept only the in-frame ones, dropping some. Among roughly 200,000 clones, around 88% were seen once, and the ten largest hold around 8%. Study-wide results and limits: Rises in breadth and depth of Spike-specific TCRs came after two AZD1222 doses.

To note about this clone: Its cognate antigen is unknown.

The chain employs TRBV20-1 and TRBJ1-5; maybe TRBD1 (5 bases). The sequence derives from an adult in good health. This specimen was peripheral blood, taken on day 0 of AZD1222 vaccination. DNA for the CDR3: TGCAGTGCTAGTTGGGGGATTAGCAATCAGCCCCAGCATTTT. Amino acid sequence: CSASWGISNQPQHF.